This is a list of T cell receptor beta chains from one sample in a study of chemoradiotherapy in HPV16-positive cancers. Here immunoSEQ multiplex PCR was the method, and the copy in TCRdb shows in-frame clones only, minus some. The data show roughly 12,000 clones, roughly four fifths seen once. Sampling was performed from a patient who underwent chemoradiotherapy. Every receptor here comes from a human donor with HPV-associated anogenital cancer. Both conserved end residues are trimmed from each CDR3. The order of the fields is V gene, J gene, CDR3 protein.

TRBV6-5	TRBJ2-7	ASSSGSVEQY
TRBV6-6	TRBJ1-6	ASSYSPEGNSPLH
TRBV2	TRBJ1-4	ASSETGVGEKLF
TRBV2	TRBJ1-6	ASSDPLGQGTNSPLH
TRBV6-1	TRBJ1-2	ASSKKLEEYGYT
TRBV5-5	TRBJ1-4	ASSLDPGFEKLF
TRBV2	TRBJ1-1	ASSNSGGGTEAF
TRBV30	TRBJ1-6	AWSLGRDSPLH
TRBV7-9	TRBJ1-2	ASNSGGGRNYGYT
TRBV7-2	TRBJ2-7	ASSPGTSGPSYEQY
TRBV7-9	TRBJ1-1	AISGTEAF
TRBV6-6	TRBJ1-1	ASSLSGTEAF
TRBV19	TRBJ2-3	ASSSGGADTQY
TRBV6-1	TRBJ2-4	ASNQAGAKNIQY
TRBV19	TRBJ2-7	ASSIGRTDEQY
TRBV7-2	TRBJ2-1	ASSQSGGALNEQF
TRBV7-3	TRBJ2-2	ASSLVRGTGELF
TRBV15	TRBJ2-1	ATSRGAANPTNEQF
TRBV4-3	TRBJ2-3	ASSQATPLRGGAGTDTQY
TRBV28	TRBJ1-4	ASTPQGGGEKLF
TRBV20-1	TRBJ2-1	SASYHNEQF
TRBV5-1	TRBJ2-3	ASSATGDTQY
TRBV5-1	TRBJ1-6	ASSSTPSNTNSPLH
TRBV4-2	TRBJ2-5	ASSQDNLATQY
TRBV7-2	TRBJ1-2	ASSPRTGGRYGYT
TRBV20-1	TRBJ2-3	SASISDTQY
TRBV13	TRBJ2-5	ASSSVRDSLQETQY
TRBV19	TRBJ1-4	ASNDRGTENEKLF
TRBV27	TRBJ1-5	ASSSGRLNQPQH
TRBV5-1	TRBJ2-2	ASSLTEVTGELF
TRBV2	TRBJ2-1	ASSEAGGLAGENEQF
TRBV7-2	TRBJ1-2	ASSARGGGGYGYT
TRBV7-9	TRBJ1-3	ATARLISGNTIY
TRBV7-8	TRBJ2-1	ASTPPLRLAVYNEQF
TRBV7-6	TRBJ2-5	ASSSRERPRETQY
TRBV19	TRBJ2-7	ASSKGGFTYEQY
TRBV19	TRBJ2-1	ASRDRADNEQF
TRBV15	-	ATSRGGSSYEQY
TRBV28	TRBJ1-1	ASSSLDRGTEAF